This T cell receptor (beta chain) was captured in a study of shared clonotypes between healthy human individuals. Whole-study context: Ranging from 18 to 49 in age, donors were a couple of women and three men.

This table comes from immunoSEQ multiplex PCR, and its TCRdb copy is limited to in-frame clones, with some not included. The table shows about 380,000 clones, with approximately 96% occurring only once. Germline values: CDR1 SGDLS, CDR2 YYNGEE. The junction had 6 bases not matched to a gene; V was cut back by 3 bases and J by 1 base. The CDR3 has 16 amino acids. V gene TRBV9 combines with J gene TRBJ2-2; 7 bases align to TRBD1. The specimen was memory CD8+ T cells sorted from blood. The subset here: CD45RO+ cells pooled with CCR7-negative TemRA cells. This clonotype was sampled from a young man in good health. DNA of the CDR3: TGTGCCAGCAGCGCCCCCGGGACAGAGAACACCGGGGAGCTGTTTTTT. Its protein is CASSAPGTENTGELFF.